The clone carrying this T cell receptor (beta chain) appeared a single time. This table comes from immunoSEQ multiplex PCR, and its TCRdb copy is limited to in-frame clones, with some not included. The sample shows 79,000 or so clones, about 87% of them seen only once. The V end was cut by 2 bases, the J end by 11 bases, with 15 bases between. The germline V gene encodes CDR1 SGHNT and CDR2 YENEEA. The CDR3 contains 13 residues. The data belong to a study of blood T cell repertoires in COVID-19. The chain is built from TRBV11-3 and TRBJ1-1, with a weak D call TRBD1 (5 bases). This TCR came from a human donor in a cohort sampled during active COVID-19. Material: peripheral blood. The CDR3 DNA reads as TGTGCCAGCAGCTTAAATCCGGCACAGGAGGCTTTCTTT. This codes for CASSLNPAQEAFF.